This TCR beta chain was sequenced during a study of control samples from healthy donors and cancer patients. Germline assignment: CDR1 SNHLY and CDR2 FYNNEI. The CDR3 loop spans 12 amino acids. V lost 4 bases and J 5 bases, leaving 5 bases between the germline ends. Repertoires were generated with immunoSEQ multiplex PCR, while TCRdb's copy carries only in-frame clones and drops some. This sample has about 230,000 clones; over 75% occur once, and the top ten carry more than 10%. The chain recombines TRBV2 with TRBJ2-2; the D is unclear. This TCR derives from a woman in her sixties or seventies with lung cancer. Sequencing was carried out using PBMCs. CDR3 DNA sequence: TGTGCCAGCAGTGGTGGAACCGGGGAGCTGTTTTTT. It specifies CASSGGTGELFF.